These 29 T cell receptor beta chains came from one sample sequenced in a study of OX40 agonist ivuxolimab in advanced cancers. Assay: immunoSEQ multiplex PCR; the TCRdb copy retains only in-frame clones and omits some. In the table there are about 51,000 clones, roughly 84% of which are singletons. The sample consisted of CD4+ or CD8+ T cells sorted from blood, taken in a trial of the OX40 agonist ivuxolimab. The receptors shown here come from an adult with an advanced solid tumor such as melanoma, head and neck, liver or kidney cancer.

This sequence joins TRBV7-2 and TRBJ2-7; the D call may be TRBD1 or TRBD2 (7 bases each). The CDR3 extends over 14 amino acids. With 5 bases removed from V and 6 bases from J, the gap between germline ends came to 17 bases. CDR1 is SGHTA, CDR2 FQGNSA, per germline. The CDR3 loop is CASSLGRGRVEQYF. The CDR3 bases are TGTGCCAGCAGCCTTGGGAGGGGGCGAGTCGAGCAGTACTTC.

The chain couples TRBV6-5 to TRBJ2-2; D unclear. Deletions cut 3 bases from V and 1 base from J, with 9 bases between. The CDR3 consists of 15 residues. CDR1 is MNHEY, CDR2 SVGAGI, per germline. CDR3 bases: TGTGCCAGCAGTTATATGGGCCTGAACACCGGGGAGCTGTTTTTT. The encoded protein is CASSYMGLNTGELFF.

This chain's CDR3 is CASSQGAWSSSYNEQFF. The CDR3 coding sequence is TGCGCCAGCAGCCAAGGTGCGTGGTCCTCCTCCTACAATGAGCAGTTCTTC. This rearrangement joins TRBV4-3 to TRBJ2-1; D unresolved. Trimming removed 1 base at V and 0 bases at J, with 13 bases between. The CDR3 spans 17 residues. In germline, CDR1 is LGHNA, CDR2 YSLEER.

The chain carries TRBV7-9 and TRBJ2-2, with D perhaps matching TRBD1 (5 bases). The CDR3 has 16 amino acids. Trimming cost V 1 base and J 1 base, with 10 bases left between them. Germline values: CDR1 SEHNR, CDR2 FQNEAQ (reference sequence). The CDR3 DNA reads as TGTGCCAGCAGCTTAGGGGCCAGGGAGAACACCGGGGAGCTGTTTTTT. It is translated as CASSLGARENTGELFF.

CDR3 DNA: TGTGCCAGCAGTGCCGCCAAGCGGGGTTACGAGCAGTACTTC. This sequence encodes CASSAAKRGYEQYF. The genes are TRBV6-1 and TRBJ2-7; 7 nucleotides agree with TRBD2. This CDR3 has 14 residues. CDR1 and CDR2 (germline): MNHNS, SASEGT. V was clipped by 4 bases and J by 4 bases; unmatched bases: 7.

Only one count was recorded for this clone. The chain couples TRBV11-2 to TRBJ2-7, with no clear D. Germline values: CDR1 SGHAT, CDR2 FQNNGV. CDR3 size: 12 residues. The V gene lost 1 base and the J gene lost 7 bases, with 8 bases spanning the gap. The CDR3 protein is CASSLAAGEQYF. CDR3 nucleotides: TGTGCCAGCAGCTTAGCTGCAGGAGAGCAGTACTTC.

This chain links TRBV7-2 with TRBJ1-1, with a possible D match to TRBD1 (6 bases). Germline loops: CDR1 SGHTA, CDR2 FQGNSA. This CDR3 contains 14 residues. The V end lost 6 bases, the J end lost 1 base, and 12 bases lay between the germline ends. The CDR3 DNA is TGTGCCAGCAGACTTGGGACATCGAACACTGAAGCTTTCTTT. As protein: CASRLGTSNTEAFF.

The chain combines TRBV19 with TRBJ2-5; 11 bases are shared with TRBD2. The CDR3 is 18 residues long. CDR1 is LNHDA and CDR2 is SQIVND in the germline V gene (reference sequence). Germline trimming cut 0 bases from V and 2 bases from J; bases unmatched to any gene: 8. The CDR3 nucleotides are TGTGCCAGTAGTATAGACGCACTAGCGGGGGCCTTTCAAGAGACCCAGTACTTC. Protein: CASSIDALAGAFQETQYF.

The V call is TRBV27, the J call TRBJ2-5, with 8 bases aligning to TRBD2. V lost 5 bases to trimming and J lost 7 bases; unmatched junction nucleotides: 6. The CDR3 sequence is 13 residues long. Germline CDR1 reads MNHEY; CDR2 reads SMNVEV (reference sequence). The CDR3, as DNA: TGTGCCAGCAGTCCCGGGCTAGCGGGGACCCAGTACTTC. Translating gives CASSPGLAGTQYF.

The J gene is TRBJ2-7, the V gene TRBV5-1; tentatively, D is TRBD1 or TRBD2 (5 bases each). Trimming shortened V by 0 bases and J by 6 bases, and 13 bases separated the two germline ends. Germline V lookup: CDR1 SGHRS, CDR2 YFSETQ. The CDR3 length is 14 residues. As DNA, the CDR3 is TGCGCCAGCAGCTTGGGGGGGAAGCTCAGCGAGCAGTACTTC. This gives the protein CASSLGGKLSEQYF.

The chain is built from TRBV10-2 and TRBJ1-3; D uncertain. The germline V gene encodes CDR1 WSHSY and CDR2 SAAADI. CDR3 length equals 16 residues. Deletions cut 3 bases from V and 3 bases from J, with 15 bases between. Here the CDR3 reads CASSDTEGWGGNTIYF. CDR3 DNA: TGCGCCAGCAGTGATACCGAGGGCTGGGGTGGAAACACCATATATTTT.

The chain links TRBV2 to TRBJ1-3; no clear D. Germline CDR1 and CDR2: SNHLY and FYNNEI. V was shortened by 3 bases and J by 0 bases, with 6 bases between the two germline ends. The CDR3 spans 14 residues. CDR3 DNA: TGTGCCAGCAGTGACGCAAGCTCTGGAAACACCATATATTTT. This translates into CASSDASSGNTIYF.

This rearrangement joins TRBV14 to TRBJ2-7; a possible D gene is TRBD2 (6 bases). This CDR3 spans 14 amino acids. V lost 3 bases and J 6 bases, leaving 15 bases between the germline ends. Germline V gene lookup returns CDR1 SGHDN and CDR2 FVKESK. The chain's CDR3 is CASSHRGTHAEQYF. The CDR3, as DNA: TGTGCCAGCAGCCACCGCGGGACCCACGCCGAGCAGTACTTC.

This clone has only one observation. The chain is built from TRBV19 and TRBJ1-5, with 9 bases identical to TRBD1. CDR1 and CDR2 (germline): LNHDA, SQIVND (reference sequence). The CDR3 is made up of 15 amino acids. The junction had 5 bases not matched to a gene; V was cut back by 5 bases and J by 3 bases. CDR3 in DNA: TGTGCCAGTAGTCCTAGGGACAGGGTCAATCAGCCCCAGCATTTT. Translating it yields CASSPRDRVNQPQHF. The full variable domain, its missing parts supplied by reference TRBV19 and TRBJ1-5, is DGGITQSPKYLFRKEGQNVTLSCEQNLNHDAMYWYRQDPGQGLRLIYYSQIVNDFQKGDIAEGYSVSREKKESFPLTVTSAQKNPTAFYLCASSPRDRVNQPQHFGDGTRLSIL.

The chain links TRBV2 to TRBJ2-1; 8 nucleotides align to TRBD2. From germline, CDR1 is SNHLY and CDR2 FYNNEI. V lost 4 bases to trimming and J lost 7 bases; unmatched junction nucleotides: 9. The CDR3 runs to 15 residues. For the CDR3, the DNA is TGTGCCAGCAGTGCCCCCGGGGGGGTGGGGAATGAGCAGTTCTTC. This gives the protein CASSAPGGVGNEQFF.

This chain connects TRBV19 to TRBJ2-5, with D perhaps TRBD1 (6 bases). This CDR3 region has 14 residues. CDR1 and CDR2 (germline): LNHDA, SQIVND (reference sequence). Trimming cost V 1 base and J 2 bases, with 8 bases left between them. CDR3 protein: CASSIGRGQETQYF. The DNA of the CDR3 is TGTGCCAGTAGTATAGGTAGGGGGCAAGAGACCCAGTACTTC.

The V gene is TRBV19, the J gene TRBJ1-5, with 7 bases lining up with TRBD1. Losses at the gene ends were 5 bases for V and 6 bases for J; bases not matched to a gene: 4. The CDR3 spans 13 residues. Germline V gene data show CDR1 as LNHDA and CDR2 as SQIVND (reference sequence). CDR3 coding DNA: TGTGCCAGTAGTCCTGACAGGGTTCAGCCCCAGCATTTT. Its translation: CASSPDRVQPQHF.

Only a few counts were recorded for this clone. The chain carries TRBV7-2 and TRBJ1-2; 10 bases are shared with TRBD1. This CDR3 has 14 residues. In germline, CDR1 is SGHTA, CDR2 FQGNSA. V dropped 4 bases and J dropped 7; count of bases not matched to a gene: 6. The CDR3 sequence: CASSYRDRGVGYTF. The CDR3 nucleotides are TGTGCCAGCAGCTATCGGGACAGGGGTGTTGGCTACACCTTC.

The V and J genes are TRBV6-5 and TRBJ1-6, with D possibly being TRBD1 (5 bases). CDR1 and CDR2 (germline): MNHEY, SVGAGI. Trimming removed 2 bases at V and 12 bases at J, with 11 bases between. CDR3 size: 13 residues. The CDR3 loop reads CASSYNVGLPLHF. Written as DNA, the CDR3 is TGTGCCAGCAGTTACAATGTGGGGCTACCCCTCCACTTT.

About this clone itself: The sample has other DNA sequences that encode this CDR3 too. CDR3 protein: CASGLGGPRAREQYF. In DNA, the CDR3 is TGTGCTAGTGGTTTGGGGGGGCCGCGGGCTCGGGAGCAGTACTTC. The chain links TRBV12-5 to TRBJ2-7; D is possibly TRBD1 (6 bases). Trimming removed 1 base at V and 7 bases at J, with 17 bases between. Germline V lookup: CDR1 LGHNT, CDR2 FRNRAP. The CDR3 runs to 15 residues.

The V and J genes are TRBV19 and TRBJ2-1; 14 bases fit TRBD2. The trim removed 3 bases at V and 9 bases at J, leaving 4 bases unmatched. Per the germline V gene, CDR1 is LNHDA and CDR2 is SQIVND (reference sequence). This CDR3 contains 15 residues. The CDR3 bases are TGTGCCAGTAGTATGGGACTAGCGGGGGCTACTGAGCAGTTCTTC. Its translation is CASSMGLAGATEQFF.

The chain employs TRBV7-8 and TRBJ2-1; 12 positions match TRBD2. Germline CDR1 and CDR2: SGHVS and FQNEAQ. This CDR3 contains 19 residues. After removal of 5 bases from V and 6 bases from J, the junction contained 17 bases not matched to a gene. The CDR3 DNA reads as TGTGCCAGCAGCCCCCCTCGACTAGCGGGGGCACTCTTCCGCAATGAGCAGTTCTTC. It translates to CASSPPRLAGALFRNEQFF.

The table lists this clone with a count of one. The V call is TRBV6-6, the J call TRBJ2-5; the D gene is possibly TRBD2 (6 bases). The J call is uncertain, as TRBJ2-7 better fits the DNA end. The CDR3 spans 13 residues. The germline V gene encodes CDR1 MNHNY and CDR2 SVGAGI (reference sequence). CDR3 loop: CASSYAEGGEQYF. The CDR3 DNA follows: TGTGCCAGCAGTTACGCGGAGGGCGGCGAGCAGTACTTC.

This sequence joins TRBV19 and TRBJ2-5, with 8 bases aligning to TRBD2. CDR1 LNHDA and CDR2 SQIVND come from the germline V gene (reference sequence). The CDR3 length is 15 residues. Trimming removed 6 bases from V and 1 base from J; junction bases left unmatched: 7. CDR3 DNA sequence: TGTGCCAGTAGACCGGGACTAGGTAGCCAAGAGACCCAGTACTTC. Amino acids: CASRPGLGSQETQYF.

The chain carries TRBV11-3 and TRBJ2-1; D gene uncertain. Germline CDR1 is SGHNT and CDR2 is YENEEA. The CDR3 contains 15 residues. Trimming shortened V by 0 bases and J by 3 bases, and 9 bases separated the two germline ends. This chain's CDR3 is CASSLDTGYYNEQFF. The CDR3 DNA reads as TGTGCCAGCAGCTTAGATACGGGCTACTACAATGAGCAGTTCTTC.

The chain uses TRBV4-2 and TRBJ2-5, with TRBD1 matching 9 bases. With the DNA end fitting TRBJ2-7 better, the J assignment may be wrong. The CDR3 loop spans 17 amino acids. Looked up from germline, CDR1 is LGHNA and CDR2 is YNFKEQ. The CDR3 DNA sequence: TGTGCCAGCAGCCAGAATACCGGGACAGGGAAGCCCTACGAGCAGTACTTC. It codes for CASSQNTGTGKPYEQYF.

The V and J genes are TRBV7-3 and TRBJ2-2; D uncertain. This CDR3 is built from 16 residues. From germline, CDR1 is SGHTA and CDR2 FQGTGA. Trimming shortened V by 2 bases and J by 6 bases, and 16 bases separated the two germline ends. The CDR3 region is CASSLLPSVVAGELFF. The CDR3, as DNA: TGTGCCAGCAGCTTATTGCCCAGCGTAGTAGCCGGGGAGCTGTTTTTT. Filled out from reference TRBV7-3 and TRBJ2-2, the complete variable domain reads GAGVSQTPSNKVTEKGKYVELRCDPISGHTALYWYRQSLGQGPEFLIYFQGTGAADDSGLPNDRFFAVRPEGSVSTLKIQRTERGDSAVYLCASSLLPSVVAGELFFGEGSRLTVL.

A remark on this clone: The same CDR3 is also encoded by other DNA sequences in this sample. V and J are TRBV18 and TRBJ1-1, with D maybe TRBD1 (6 bases). The germline V and J ends were trimmed by 3 bases and 1 base, with 6 bases remaining between them. The CDR3 has 13 amino acids. Germline V lookup: CDR1 KGHSH, CDR2 LQKENI. CDR3 DNA sequence: TGTGCCAGCTCACCGGGACAGAACACTGAAGCTTTCTTT. Translation gives CASSPGQNTEAFF. Full variable domain (outside the CDR3, taken from reference TRBV18 and TRBJ1-1): NAGVMQNPRHLVRRRGQEARLRCSPMKGHSHVYWYRQLPEEGLKFMVYLQKENIIDESGMPKERFSAEFPKEGPSILRIQQVVRGDSAAYFCASSPGQNTEAFFGQGTRLTVV.

J is TRBJ1-5 and V is TRBV5-6, with TRBD1 identical over 7 bases. Germline CDR1 and CDR2: SGHDT and YYEEEE. The CDR3 is 16 residues long. The J segment lost 6 bases and the V segment lost 2 bases, leaving 11 bases of the junction unmatched. The CDR3 nucleotides read TGTGCCAGCAGCTTTGGTGAGGGGGCTCGGGGTCAGCCCCAGCATTTT. This gives the protein CASSFGEGARGQPQHF.